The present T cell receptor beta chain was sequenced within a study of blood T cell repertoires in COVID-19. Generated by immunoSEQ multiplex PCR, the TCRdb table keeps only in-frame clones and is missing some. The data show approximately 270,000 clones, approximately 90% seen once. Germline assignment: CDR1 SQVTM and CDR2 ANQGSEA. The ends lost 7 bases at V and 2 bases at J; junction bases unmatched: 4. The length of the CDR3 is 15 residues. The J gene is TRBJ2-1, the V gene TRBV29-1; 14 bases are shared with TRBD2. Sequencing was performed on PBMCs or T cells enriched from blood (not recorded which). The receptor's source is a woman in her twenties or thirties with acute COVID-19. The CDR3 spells CSATGLAGAYNEQFF. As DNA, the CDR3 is TGCAGCGCCACGGGACTAGCGGGGGCCTACAATGAGCAGTTCTTC.